These 11 T cell receptor beta chains were all obtained from the same sample, sequenced in a study of shared clonotypes between healthy human individuals. TCRdb's table, derived via immunoSEQ multiplex PCR, lists solely in-frame clones and lacks some. The repertoire includes 650,000 to 800,000 clones, roughly two thirds of them detected once, and approximately 1.8% sits in the top ten. The specimen sequenced was memory CD4+ T cells sorted from blood. Specified subset: CD45RA-negative fraction. The origin of the receptors is a woman aged 25-40 years in good health.

The chain links TRBV15 to TRBJ2-5; TRBD2 matches at 11 bases. The CDR3 runs 17 residues. V lost 1 base to trimming and J lost 5 bases; unmatched junction nucleotides: 9. Germline V gene sequence: CDR1 LNHNV, CDR2 YYDKDF (reference sequence). The CDR3 bases are TGTGCCACCAGCAGAGCGAGACTAGCGGGGCCGGGGGAGACCCAGTACTTC. It specifies CATSRARLAGPGETQYF.

This chain links TRBV7-2 with TRBJ1-2, with D uncertain. The V end was cut by 5 bases, the J end by 4 bases, with 14 bases between. Germline V lookup: CDR1 SGHTA, CDR2 FQGNSA. The CDR3 has 14 amino acids. The CDR3 is CASSQAQPRYGYTF. The CDR3 region has the DNA TGTGCCAGCAGCCAGGCCCAGCCTCGCTATGGCTACACCTTC.

This clone was observed a single time. The chain recombines TRBV9 with TRBJ2-5; TRBD2 matches at 7 bases. J gave up 4 bases and V 0 bases, and 6 bases lay outside the gene matches. The germline gives CDR1 SGDLS, CDR2 YYNGEE. CDR3 length: 15 amino acids. In nucleotides, the CDR3 is TGTGCCAGCAGCGTAGCTGGGACTAAGAGAGAGACCCAGTACTTC. Protein: CASSVAGTKRETQYF.

The chain joins TRBV5-1 to TRBJ1-6; the D is unclear. Germline CDR1 and CDR2: SGHRS and YFSETQ. With 0 bases removed from V and 5 bases from J, the gap between germline ends came to 0 bases. The CDR3 is 12 residues long. CDR3 nucleotides: TGCGCCAGCAGCTTGGATAATTCACCCCTCCACTTT. Translation: CASSLDNSPLHF.

The count of this clone is one. This chain's CDR3 is CASSFPTGEFRTSDRNTGELFF. CDR3 coding DNA: TGTGCCAGCAGTTTCCCGACAGGGGAGTTTAGGACTAGCGATCGGAACACCGGGGAGCTGTTTTTT. The V call is TRBV28, the J call TRBJ2-2; the D gene is possibly TRBD2 (9 bases). Germline V CDR1 and CDR2: MDHEN, SYDVKM. The CDR3 is made up of 22 amino acids. The germline V and J ends were trimmed by 3 bases and 1 base, with 30 bases remaining between them.

The gene calls are TRBV28 and TRBJ1-2, with 7 positions matching TRBD1. The germline CDR1 and CDR2 sequences are MDHEN and SYDVKM. V trimming: 6 bases; J trimming: 6 bases; junction bases outside the gene matches: 10. This CDR3 contains 14 residues. Here the CDR3 DNA reads TGTGCCAGCAGCCAACCTCCGACAGGGAATGGCTACACCTTC. It codes for CASSQPPTGNGYTF.

The table lists this clone with a count of one. V is TRBV27 and J is TRBJ2-7; D may be TRBD2 (6 bases). Trimming removed 4 bases from V and 0 bases from J, with 25 bases in between. CDR1 MNHEY and CDR2 SMNVEV come from the germline V gene (reference sequence). This CDR3 region has 19 residues. CDR3 DNA sequence: TGTGCCAGCAGTTCCACCCGGGAGTTCTCGGGAGTTCCCTCCTACGAGCAGTACTTC. This codes for CASSSTREFSGVPSYEQYF.

V and J are TRBV5-1 and TRBJ2-7; TRBD2 agrees at 8 bases. Germline-derived CDR1 and CDR2 are SGHRS and YFSETQ. The CDR3 consists of 17 residues. With V trimmed by 0 bases and J by 5 bases, 13 bases remained unmatched. In nucleotides, the CDR3 is TGCGCCAGCAGCTTGGGCCCCGGAGCGGGAGACCTGCACGAGCAGTACTTC. Amino acid sequence: CASSLGPGAGDLHEQYF.

V and J are TRBV29-1 and TRBJ2-1; D is undetermined. V was pared by 4 bases and J by 8 bases, with 9 bases between. The CDR3 covers 11 residues. Germline CDR1 reads SQVTM; CDR2 reads ANQGSEA. DNA of the CDR3: TGCAGCGTTGGGGTAGGGTATGAGCAGTTCTTC. Protein product: CSVGVGYEQFF.

The chain uses TRBV11-2 and TRBJ2-2; maybe TRBD2 (8 bases). Germline CDR1 and CDR2: SGHAT and FQNNGV. The CDR3 runs 16 residues. Trimming stripped 5 bases from V and 6 bases from J, with 19 bases between. The DNA of the CDR3 is TGTGCCAGCAGCCGCAGGGGGGTAGCGGGACCCGGGGAGCTGTTTTTT. This encodes CASSRRGVAGPGELFF.

The chain carries TRBV5-1 and TRBJ1-1; 9 bases map to TRBD1. The CDR3 contains 16 residues. V trimming: 1 base; J trimming: 0 bases; junction bases outside the gene matches: 4. From germline, CDR1 is SGHRS and CDR2 YFSETQ. The DNA of the CDR3 is TGCGCCAGCAGCTTGCCTGGGACAGGGATGAACACTGAAGCTTTCTTT. Amino acid sequence: CASSLPGTGMNTEAFF.